The 25 T cell receptor beta chains given below trace back to one sample, sequenced in a study of blood T cell repertoires in COVID-19. The assay was immunoSEQ multiplex PCR, and TCRdb's table has in-frame clones only and misses some. This table has 70,000 to 95,000 clones, approximately 75% appearing once. The sequenced material came from peripheral blood. These receptor sequences come from a human donor in a cohort sampled during active COVID-19.

The chain combines TRBV30 with TRBJ1-2, with TRBD1 identical over 7 bases. This CDR3 is 13 amino acids long. CDR1 GTSNPN and CDR2 SVGIG come from the germline V gene (reference sequence). Trimming cost V 1 base and J 5 bases; bases outside gene matches: 4. The CDR3 coding sequence is TGTGCCTGGAGTGAGACAGGGAGGTATGGCTACACCTTC. It codes for CAWSETGRYGYTF. Together with reference TRBV30 and TRBJ1-2, the CDR3 gives the full variable domain: SQTIHQWPATLVQPVGSPLSLECTVEGTSNPNLYWYRQAAGRGLQLLFYSVGIGQISSEVPQNLSASRPQDRQFILSSKKLLLSDSGFYLCAWSETGRYGYTFGSGTRLTVV.

The chain carries TRBV6-5 and TRBJ2-1; possible D gene TRBD2, 6 bases. Looked up from germline, CDR1 is MNHEY and CDR2 is SVGAGI. The CDR3 totals 15 residues. V was trimmed by 7 bases and J by 0 bases, leaving 13 bases between them. CDR3 sequence (DNA): TGTGCCAGCACCCCCGGGGGAGGCTCCTACAATGAGCAGTTCTTC. Its protein is CASTPGGGSYNEQFF.

CDR3 in DNA: TGTGCCAGTACCAACCGGAGGGCATACAATGAGCAGTTCTTC. It codes for CASTNRRAYNEQFF. The chain joins TRBV19 to TRBJ2-1, with a weak D call TRBD2 (6 bases). Trimming stripped 7 bases from V and 4 bases from J, with 14 bases between. There are 14 residues in the CDR3. Germline lookup yields CDR1 LNHDA and CDR2 SQIVND (reference sequence). The variable domain in full, completed from reference TRBV19 and TRBJ2-1, reads DGGITQSPKYLFRKEGQNVTLSCEQNLNHDAMYWYRQDPGQGLRLIYYSQIVNDFQKGDIAEGYSVSREKKESFPLTVTSAQKNPTAFYLCASTNRRAYNEQFFGPGTRLTVL.

V gene TRBV7-9 combines with J gene TRBJ2-7; TRBD1 might be the D (5 bases). The germline V and J ends were trimmed by 5 bases and 9 bases, with 17 bases remaining between them. The CDR3 sequence is 13 residues long. CDR1 is SEHNR, CDR2 FQNEAQ, per germline (reference sequence). The CDR3 nucleotides read TGTGCCAGCAGCCAGGGCCTCACGTCCGGGCAGTACTTC. It yields the protein CASSQGLTSGQYF.

This rearrangement joins TRBV7-2 to TRBJ2-1; TRBD2 aligns across 10 bases. The CDR3 spans 15 residues. The junction had 4 bases not matched to a gene; V was cut back by 4 bases and J by 4 bases. The germline V gene encodes CDR1 SGHTA and CDR2 FQGNSA. The CDR3 protein is CASSSRTSGYNEQFF. DNA for the CDR3: TGTGCCAGCAGCTCCCGGACTAGCGGATACAATGAGCAGTTCTTC. Based on the CDR3 plus reference TRBV7-2 and TRBJ2-1, the full variable domain is GAGVSQSPSNKVTEKGKDVELRCDPISGHTALYWYRQSLGQGLEFLIYFQGNSAPDKSGLPSDRFSAERTGGSVSTLTIQRTQQEDSAVYLCASSSRTSGYNEQFFGPGTRLTVL.

This chain joins TRBV28 and TRBJ2-1; D perhaps matches TRBD2 (5 bases). From germline, CDR1 is MDHEN and CDR2 SYDVKM. This CDR3 region has 17 residues. Trimming stripped 5 bases from V and 0 bases from J, with 17 bases between. DNA for the CDR3: TGTGCCAGCAGTCCCGCTTTAAACGGGATCTCCTACAATGAGCAGTTCTTC. This sequence encodes CASSPALNGISYNEQFF.

This clone was seen a single time. V usage is TRBV5-1 and J usage is TRBJ1-4, with D possibly matching TRBD1 (5 bases). Germline loops: CDR1 SGHRS, CDR2 YFSETQ. V lost 0 bases and J lost 2, with 8 bases in between. The CDR3 runs 15 residues. CDR3 bases: TGCGCCAGCAGCTTGGGGGGCGTCACTAATGAAAAACTGTTTTTT. Its translation is CASSLGGVTNEKLFF.

This clone has a handful of counts. The V gene is TRBV7-9, the J gene TRBJ2-5, with D perhaps matching TRBD1 (6 bases). CDR3 length: 15 residues. Germline CDR1 reads SEHNR; CDR2 reads FQNEAQ (reference sequence). V was trimmed by 4 bases and J by 5 bases, leaving 17 bases between them. The CDR3 bases are TGTGCCAGCAGCTCAGGGGCAGGGTCCAAGGAGACCCAGTACTTC. Translating gives CASSSGAGSKETQYF.

The chain couples TRBV5-1 to TRBJ1-2; D is possibly TRBD1 (6 bases). The CDR3 is 14 amino acids. V was cut by 4 bases and J by 4 bases, with 14 bases left in between. Germline V gene data show CDR1 as SGHRS and CDR2 as YFSETQ. DNA of the CDR3: TGCGCCAGCAGCACCGGACAGAACCTCTATGGCTACACCTTC. Protein: CASSTGQNLYGYTF. The variable domain in full, completed from reference TRBV5-1 and TRBJ1-2, reads KAGVTQTPRYLIKTRGQQVTLSCSPISGHRSVSWYQQTPGQGLQFLFEYFSETQRNKGNFPGRFSGRQFSNSRSEMNVSTLELGDSALYLCASSTGQNLYGYTFGSGTRLTVV.

This chain connects TRBV5-1 to TRBJ2-7, with 7 bases identical to TRBD1. This CDR3 region has 16 residues. Trimming removed 4 bases from V and 2 bases from J; junction bases left unmatched: 12. Germline V CDR1 and CDR2: SGHRS, YFSETQ. The CDR3 is CASSLPRTGTPYEQYF. The CDR3 coding sequence is TGCGCCAGCAGCCTGCCCCGGACAGGAACTCCCTACGAGCAGTACTTC.

This chain uses TRBV28 with TRBJ2-7; 9 bases match TRBD1. CDR1 MDHEN and CDR2 SYDVKM come from the germline V gene. This CDR3 has 14 amino acids. The trim removed 6 bases at V and 0 bases at J, leaving 3 bases unmatched. The CDR3 loop is CASRADRGSYEQYF. As DNA, the CDR3 is TGTGCCAGCAGGGCGGACAGGGGCTCCTACGAGCAGTACTTC.

This sequence joins TRBV5-1 and TRBJ1-1; 8 nucleotides agree with TRBD1. V lost 5 bases, J lost 1 base, and 1 base stayed unmatched. The CDR3 is 13 amino acids. Germline V CDR1 and CDR2: SGHRS, YFSETQ. The CDR3, as DNA: TGCGCCAGCAGGACAGGGGAGAACACTGAAGCTTTCTTT. Translation: CASRTGENTEAFF.

The chain combines TRBV6-6 with TRBJ2-7; the D gene is possibly TRBD1 (5 bases). V lost 2 bases, J lost 2 bases, and 10 bases lay in between. The CDR3 covers 14 residues. In germline, CDR1 is MNHNY, CDR2 SVGAGI (reference sequence). CDR3 sequence (DNA): TGTGCCAGCAGTTACGGAGACAGAACCTACGAGCAGTACTTC. Its translation is CASSYGDRTYEQYF.

J is TRBJ2-5 and V is TRBV18; D is possibly TRBD1 (6 bases). The CDR3 contains 14 residues. The V gene lost 3 bases and the J gene lost 0 bases, with 8 bases spanning the gap. Germline lookup yields CDR1 KGHSH and CDR2 LQKENI. CDR3 coding DNA: TGTGCCAGCTCACCCGGACAGAACCAAGAGACCCAGTACTTC. Translating gives CASSPGQNQETQYF.

This clone was seen a handful of times. This chain connects TRBV30 to TRBJ1-1, with TRBD1 matching 8 bases. CDR1 is GTSNPN, CDR2 SVGIG, per germline (reference sequence). This CDR3 region has 11 residues. The V and J ends lost 2 bases and 13 bases, in that order; junction bases with no gene match: 6. CDR3 amino acids: CAWSRGQGNFF. CDR3 DNA sequence: TGTGCCTGGAGTCGAGGACAGGGCAATTTCTTT.

The chain has TRBV11-2 and TRBJ2-3; tentatively, D is TRBD2 (7 bases). The CDR3 is 16 amino acids. The germline gives CDR1 SGHAT, CDR2 FQNNGV. V lost 4 bases, J lost 3 bases, and 17 bases lay in between. CDR3 sequence: CASSSGGLSVTDTQYF. The CDR3 nucleotides read TGTGCCAGCAGCTCGGGGGGCCTAAGCGTTACAGATACGCAGTATTTT.

This clone turned up a few times. In DNA form, the CDR3 reads TGTGCCAGCAGCCACGGGGAGTACTATGGCTACACCTTC. This sequence encodes CASSHGEYYGYTF. This chain connects TRBV16 to TRBJ1-2; D unresolved. The CDR3 spans 13 residues. Trimming cost V 3 bases and J 3 bases, with 8 bases left between them. Germline V gene data show CDR1 as KGHSY and CDR2 as FQNENV.

CDR3 region: CSGLDGEQFF. CDR3 coding DNA: TGCAGTGGACTTGACGGGGAGCAGTTCTTC. The chain has TRBV20-1 and TRBJ2-1; no clear D gene. With 7 bases removed from V and 10 bases from J, the gap between germline ends came to 11 bases. This CDR3 comprises 10 residues. CDR1 and CDR2 (germline): DFQATT, SNEGSKA (reference sequence).

This chain links TRBV2 with TRBJ1-2; 7 positions agree with TRBD1. The V gene's germline CDR1 is SNHLY and CDR2 FYNNEI. Trimming took 5 bases from V and 2 from J; bases not matched to a gene: 5. This CDR3 is built from 14 residues. As DNA, the CDR3 is TGTGCCAGCAGTAGGAGGGGGCAAAACTATGGCTACACCTTC. As protein: CASSRRGQNYGYTF.

This clone was recorded only once. V usage is TRBV5-5 and J usage is TRBJ1-2, with 7 nucleotides matching TRBD1. J was trimmed by 6 bases and V by 0 bases; bases with no gene match: 2. Germline V gene sequence: CDR1 SGHKS, CDR2 YYEKEE (reference sequence). CDR3 length equals 13 residues. The CDR3 DNA reads as TGTGCCAGCAGCTTGGACAGGGGCGATGGCTACACCTTC. Protein product: CASSLDRGDGYTF.

V is TRBV5-1 and J is TRBJ1-4; D may be TRBD1 (5 bases). Germline V gene lookup returns CDR1 SGHRS and CDR2 YFSETQ. V was pared by 1 base and J by 8 bases, with 15 bases between. The CDR3 covers 15 residues. CDR3: CASSLHGDSDEKLFF. The DNA for the CDR3 is TGCGCCAGCAGCTTGCACGGGGACTCCGACGAAAAACTGTTTTTT.

This chain uses TRBV4-1 with TRBJ1-6; a weak D match, TRBD1 (6 bases). In germline, CDR1 is MGHRA, CDR2 YSYEKL. V was pared by 0 bases and J by 7 bases, with 13 bases between. This CDR3 has 16 residues. Here the CDR3 reads CASSQEHRVENSPLHF. The CDR3 nucleotides are TGCGCCAGCAGCCAAGAACACAGGGTAGAGAATTCACCCCTCCACTTT.

The V gene is TRBV5-1, the J gene TRBJ2-7, with 8 bases fitting TRBD1. Per germline, CDR1 SGHRS and CDR2 YFSETQ. The CDR3 totals 14 residues. V gave up 2 bases and J gave up 5 bases; unmatched junction bases: 6. The CDR3 bases are TGCGCCAGCAGCTTATTTGACAGGGGAAACGAGCAGTACTTC. Residues: CASSLFDRGNEQYF. The whole variable domain, filled in from reference TRBV5-1 and TRBJ2-7, reads KAGVTQTPRYLIKTRGQQVTLSCSPISGHRSVSWYQQTPGQGLQFLFEYFSETQRNKGNFPGRFSGRQFSNSRSEMNVSTLELGDSALYLCASSLFDRGNEQYFGPGTRLTVT.

The J gene is TRBJ1-4, the V gene TRBV19; 7 nucleotides line up with TRBD1. The CDR3 contains 15 residues. V shed 3 bases, J shed 1 base, and the junction held 2 bases outside the gene matches. Germline V CDR1 and CDR2: LNHDA, SQIVND (reference sequence). The CDR3 nucleotides read TGTGCCAGTAGTATCCCAGGGGGAACTAATGAAAAACTGTTTTTT. Encoded protein: CASSIPGGTNEKLFF.

The chain couples TRBV6-5 to TRBJ1-3; D is unresolved. The CDR3 is 13 residues long. From germline, CDR1 is MNHEY and CDR2 SVGAGI. Trimming took off 5 bases at V and 4 bases at J, with 9 bases between the two ends. The CDR3 DNA sequence: TGTGCCAGCAGTCCTGCGGGGGGAAACACCATATATTTT. Amino acids: CASSPAGGNTIYF.